This T cell receptor (beta chain) was recovered during a study of T cell responses to AZD1222 COVID-19 vaccine. The study pooled second doses at about 4 or about 12 weeks. General study results and limits: There were mostly white British donors and more females than males, and clonal diversity was possibly underestimated. With two AZD1222 doses given, Spike-specific TCR breadth and depth both rose. No repertoire was sampled before or during the peak T cell response, only after it.

Generated by immunoSEQ multiplex PCR, the TCRdb table keeps only in-frame clones and is missing some. The table records 100,000 to 150,000 clones, about 85% of them present only once. Remarks on this clone: As yet, its antigen is unknown.

From germline, CDR1 is SQVTM and CDR2 ANQGSEA. The V gene lost 2 bases and the J gene lost 0 bases, with 10 bases spanning the gap. This CDR3 comprises 14 residues. Sequenced material: peripheral blood, taken 28 days after the second AZD1222 dose. This clonotype was sampled from an adult who received the AZD1222 COVID-19 vaccine. The V gene is TRBV29-1, the J gene TRBJ2-5; D is unclear. The CDR3 bases are TGCAGCGTTGAAAAAGGAACCAACCAAGAGACCCAGTACTTC. Amino acids: CSVEKGTNQETQYF.